This record concerns one TCR beta chain sequence. The data belong to a study of blood T cell repertoires in COVID-19. Background on the study: Samples came from the United States, Italy and Spain, spanning acute and convalescent COVID-19.

Germline V gene sequence: CDR1 SQVTM, CDR2 ANQGSEA. The CDR3 extends over 15 amino acids. V shed 2 bases and J 1 base; nucleotides not matched to a gene: 8. In the source study's methods: Estimation of nucleated cell counts was performed using reference gene primer amplification. Only in-frame clones appear in the TCRdb table, and some are missing; sequencing was by immunoSEQ multiplex PCR. The V and J calls and clone size come from that table; D and trimming were worked out from the DNA. The repertoire holds approximately 70,000 clones, 88% seen once, with around 20% in the top ten. Source material: peripheral blood. This clonotype was obtained from a human donor in a cohort sampled during active COVID-19. The chain has TRBV29-1 and TRBJ2-7; 7 positions match TRBD2. The chain's CDR3 is CSVELPGGSSYEQYF. The CDR3 DNA reads TGCAGCGTTGAATTGCCGGGAGGATCTTCCTACGAGCAGTACTTC.